This TCR beta chain was found in a study of T-cell reconstitution after alpha-beta-depleted transplantation in children. The study's findings and limits: Newly generated T cells supplied most T-cell counts and diversity one year post-transplant.

To note about this clonotype: As yet, its antigen is unknown.

Researchers prepared the TCRbeta library using unique molecular identifiers, the study reports. MiXCR, applied by TCRdb to the PCR reads, yields one record per CDR3 protein. Of a few hundred thousand distinct CDR3 sequences in the sample, 25% to 30% were seen once. This CDR3 has 14 residues. From germline, CDR1 is MNHEY and CDR2 SMNVEV (reference sequence). Deletions cut 1 base from V and 4 bases from J, with 10 bases between. The receptor was isolated from a boy less than two years old with Wiskott-Aldrich syndrome, due to receive a stem cell transplant. Sequencing was performed on PBMCs, taken before TCRalphabeta/CD19-depleted stem cell transplant. The V call is TRBV27, the J call TRBJ1-1, with no clear D. The chain's CDR3 is CASSLFRDSTEAFF. The CDR3 DNA reads TGTGCCAGCAGTTTATTTAGGGATTCCACTGAAGCTTTCTTT.